This TCR beta chain was found in a study of beta chain features in type 1 diabetes. Study information: Summed over all samples, the examined sorted cells came to fewer than 120 million.

With regard to this clone: What it binds is not known.

Study-wide results and limits: It was not settled here whether HLA type affects TCRB rearrangement.

Expressed TCRB transcripts were sequenced, since all the RNA that had been isolated was reverse transcribed. Sequencing was performed with immunoSEQ multiplex PCR; in TCRdb, only in-frame clones are kept and a portion is missing. Seen here are a few hundred thousand clones, roughly 15% observed once, and the top ten hold about 0.018%. The authors took one heparinised blood draw, averaging about 120 mL, from each donor. Purity exceeded 98% in all sorted populations. Sequenced: naive CD4+ T cells from blood. The TCR was taken from a woman aged 18-29 years in good health.

CDR3 protein: CASSVFSRGVETQYF. CDR3 DNA: TGTGCCAGCAGCGTTTTTAGTCGGGGAGTAGAGACCCAGTACTTC. This rearrangement joins TRBV9 to TRBJ2-5, with D possibly TRBD2 on 5 matching bases. CDR1 SGDLS and CDR2 YYNGEE come from the germline V gene. This CDR3 has 15 amino acids. Trimming stripped 2 bases from V and 4 bases from J, with 15 bases between.